Listed below are T cell receptor beta chains from one sample, sequenced in a study of T-cell reconstitution after alpha-beta-depleted transplantation in children. TCRdb re-called the PCR reads with MiXCR, one entry per CDR3 protein. This table has a few hundred thousand distinct CDR3 sequences, roughly 43% appearing once. This material consisted of PBMCs, taken before TCRalphabeta/CD19-depleted stem cell transplant. The receptors were sampled from a girl aged 2 to 10 with aplastic anemia, due to receive a stem cell transplant. CDR3s include the opening cysteine and the closing phenylalanine or tryptophan. The order of the fields is D gene, V gene, clone size, J gene, CDR3 protein, CDR3 DNA. D genes are given only for firm matches. Expanded clones are given a class, and other clones once, few, many or no size at all.

D: NA
V: TRBV12-3/TRBV12-4
size: few
J: TRBJ1-5
CDR3: CASSFGLDQPQHF
DNA: TGTGCCAGCAGTTTTGGTCTAGATCAGCCCCAGCATTTT

D: NA
V: TRBV20-1
size: NA
J: TRBJ1-1
CDR3: CSARGQPNTEAFF
DNA: TGCAGTGCTAGAGGGCAACCGAACACTGAAGCTTTCTTT

D: TRBD2
V: TRBV12-3/TRBV12-4
size: many
J: TRBJ2-1
CDR3: CASSLKLASGPYNEQFF
DNA: TGTGCCAGCAGTTTAAAGTTGGCTAGCGGTCCTTACAATGAGCAGTTCTTC

D: NA
V: TRBV7-3
size: few
J: TRBJ2-3
CDR3: CASSPTGFGTDTQYF
DNA: TGTGCCAGCAGCCCAACAGGGTTTGGCACAGATACGCAGTATTTT

D: NA
V: TRBV18
size: many
J: TRBJ2-5
CDR3: CASSPQSTQETQYF
DNA: TGTGCCAGCTCACCCCAGTCTACCCAAGAGACCCAGTACTTC

D: TRBD1
V: TRBV7-9
size: NA
J: TRBJ1-6
CDR3: CASSLDRGDNSPLHF
DNA: TGTGCCAGCAGCTTAGACAGGGGCGATAATTCACCCCTCCACTTT

D: NA
V: TRBV14
size: NA
J: TRBJ2-7
CDR3: CASSQVRTGREQYF
DNA: TGTGCCAGCAGCCAAGTACGGACGGGCCGCGAGCAGTACTTC

D: NA
V: TRBV5-4
size: many
J: TRBJ1-1
CDR3: CASSLFPDTEAFF
DNA: TGTGCCAGCAGCTTATTCCCAGACACTGAAGCTTTCTTT

D: TRBD2
V: TRBV28
size: many
J: TRBJ2-7
CDR3: CASSYSRLAGSYEQYF
DNA: TGTGCCAGCAGCTACTCCCGGCTAGCGGGATCCTACGAGCAGTACTTC

D: NA
V: TRBV5-1
size: NA
J: TRBJ1-1
CDR3: CASSLGEGTAGSEAFF
DNA: TGCGCCAGCAGCTTGGGGGAGGGTACAGCGGGATCTGAAGCTTTCTTT

D: NA
V: TRBV11-1
size: many
J: TRBJ2-3
CDR3: CASSDRYSTDTQYF
DNA: TGTGCCAGCAGCGACAGATATAGCACAGATACGCAGTATTTT

D: NA
V: TRBV4-1
size: NA
J: TRBJ1-2
CDR3: CASSQVGGDYGYTF
DNA: TGCGCCAGCAGCCAAGTAGGTGGCGACTATGGCTACACCTTC

D: NA
V: TRBV7-9
size: few
J: TRBJ2-1
CDR3: CASSFPQVSYNEQFF
DNA: TGTGCCAGCAGCTTTCCGCAGGTCTCCTACAATGAGCAGTTCTTC

D: NA
V: TRBV6-5
size: few
J: TRBJ2-3
CDR3: CASREREDTQYF
DNA: TGTGCCAGCAGGGAGAGGGAGGATACGCAGTATTTT

D: TRBD1
V: TRBV20-1
size: NA
J: TRBJ2-7
CDR3: CSARAAPGQGYEQYF
DNA: TGCAGTGCTAGAGCTGCCCCGGGACAGGGGTACGAGCAGTACTTC

D: TRBD1
V: TRBV18
size: NA
J: TRBJ2-5
CDR3: CASSPRTGLQETQYF
DNA: TGTGCCAGCTCACCGAGGACAGGGTTACAAGAGACCCAGTACTTC

D: NA
V: TRBV5-1
size: many
J: TRBJ1-1
CDR3: CASSLVGRTEAFF
DNA: TGCGCCAGCAGCTTGGTCGGACGCACTGAAGCTTTCTTT

D: NA
V: TRBV6-2/TRBV6-3
size: once
J: TRBJ2-3
CDR3: CASSLGPTLGQYF
DNA: TGTGCCAGCTCACTGGGCCCGACCCTGGGGCAGTATTTT

D: TRBD2
V: TRBV28
size: NA
J: TRBJ2-3
CDR3: CASSLPSIAGADADTQYF
DNA: TGTGCCAGCAGCCTTCCCAGTATAGCGGGAGCTGACGCAGATACGCAGTATTTT

D: NA
V: TRBV4-1
size: once
J: TRBJ2-7
CDR3: CASSQEWVDHMGGEDEQYF
DNA: TGCGCCAGCAGCCAAGAATGGGTAGATCATATGGGGGGCGAAGACGAGCAGTACTTC

D: NA
V: TRBV29-1
size: once
J: TRBJ2-7
CDR3: CSVPGTLSYEQYF
DNA: TGCAGCGTCCCCGGGACACTTTCCTACGAGCAGTACTTC

D: TRBD1
V: TRBV20-1
size: few
J: TRBJ2-3
CDR3: CSASGAGGYSTDTQYF
DNA: TGCAGTGCTAGTGGTGCAGGGGGCTATAGCACAGATACGCAGTATTTT

D: NA
V: TRBV20-1
size: once
J: TRBJ2-1
CDR3: CSARFNLKTGGRAEQFF
DNA: TGCAGTGCTAGATTCAACCTCAAGACAGGTGGGAGAGCCGAGCAGTTCTTC

D: NA
V: TRBV7-2
size: NA
J: TRBJ2-1
CDR3: CASSPPVRQQFF
DNA: TGTGCCAGCAGCCCCCCAGTCCGGCAGCAGTTCTTC

D: NA
V: TRBV29-1
size: NA
J: TRBJ2-3
CDR3: CSAWGGSVTDTQYF
DNA: TGCAGCGCGTGGGGCGGAAGCGTCACAGATACGCAGTATTTT

D: TRBD2
V: TRBV6-4
size: few
J: TRBJ2-5
CDR3: CASSETAGGLETQYF
DNA: TGTGCCAGCAGTGAAACAGCGGGGGGGCTCGAGACCCAGTACTTC

D: TRBD2
V: TRBV18
size: few
J: TRBJ2-7
CDR3: CASSPPVQSGRAHEQYF
DNA: TGTGCCAGCTCACCACCGGTCCAGAGCGGGAGAGCCCACGAGCAGTACTTC

D: TRBD1
V: TRBV6-6
size: NA
J: TRBJ1-1
CDR3: CASRATGDTEAFF
DNA: TGTGCCAGCAGGGCAACAGGGGACACTGAAGCTTTCTTT

D: NA
V: TRBV28
size: few
J: TRBJ2-5
CDR3: CASSSPTGEGKETQYF
DNA: TGTGCCAGCAGTAGCCCGACAGGGGAGGGAAAAGAGACCCAGTACTTC

D: NA
V: TRBV5-1
size: many
J: TRBJ1-1
CDR3: CASSLWDQNTEAFF
DNA: TGCGCCAGCAGCTTATGGGATCAGAACACTGAAGCTTTCTTT

D: NA
V: TRBV20-1
size: NA
J: TRBJ2-3
CDR3: CSALRTAGGGTDTQYF
DNA: TGCAGTGCTCTTCGGACCGCCGGGGGTGGGACAGATACGCAGTATTTT

D: NA
V: TRBV12-3/TRBV12-4
size: NA
J: TRBJ2-7
CDR3: CASSPAGIHEQYF
DNA: TGTGCCAGCAGCCCTGCGGGGATCCACGAGCAGTACTTC

D: TRBD2
V: TRBV7-9
size: many
J: TRBJ2-5
CDR3: CASSYREDQYF
DNA: TGTGCCAGCAGCTACCGGGAGGACCAGTACTTC

D: NA
V: TRBV20-1
size: NA
J: TRBJ2-3
CDR3: CSAAQFGTDTQYF
DNA: TGCAGTGCTGCCCAGTTCGGGACAGATACGCAGTATTTT

D: NA
V: TRBV20-1
size: NA
J: TRBJ2-7
CDR3: CSAGRGINYEQYF
DNA: TGCAGTGCTGGCCGTGGAATTAATTACGAGCAGTACTTC

D: TRBD2
V: TRBV3-1
size: NA
J: TRBJ2-3
CDR3: CASSYSGLTKTTQYF
DNA: TGTGCCAGCAGCTACTCGGGACTAACGAAAACTACGCAGTATTTT

D: TRBD2
V: TRBV12-5
size: many
J: TRBJ2-1
CDR3: CASVSSGSILSEQFF
DNA: TGTGCTAGTGTGTCTAGCGGGAGTATCCTCTCTGAGCAGTTCTTC

D: NA
V: TRBV11-2
size: many
J: TRBJ2-7
CDR3: CASSSPRDFSPGYWNEQYF
DNA: TGTGCCAGCAGCTCTCCTAGAGACTTCTCGCCGGGGTATTGGAACGAGCAGTACTTC

D: NA
V: TRBV7-9
size: NA
J: TRBJ2-5
CDR3: CASSAREQQETQYF
DNA: TGTGCCAGCAGCGCCAGGGAGCAGCAAGAGACCCAGTACTTC

D: TRBD2
V: TRBV5-1
size: NA
J: TRBJ2-1
CDR3: CASSPAGTIGTGNEQFF
DNA: TGCGCCAGCAGCCCAGCCGGGACTATAGGCACGGGCAATGAGCAGTTCTTC

D: NA
V: TRBV5-1
size: many
J: TRBJ2-3
CDR3: CASSLALVSDTQYF
DNA: TGCGCCAGCAGCTTGGCCCTGGTTTCAGATACGCAGTATTTT

D: TRBD1
V: TRBV9
size: few
J: TRBJ2-2
CDR3: CASSGQGVAGELFF
DNA: TGTGCCAGCAGCGGACAGGGGGTGGCCGGGGAGCTGTTTTTT

D: NA
V: TRBV20-1
size: NA
J: TRBJ2-1
CDR3: CSATEGASYNEQFF
DNA: TGCAGTGCCACGGAGGGCGCCTCCTACAATGAGCAGTTCTTC

D: TRBD2
V: TRBV5-1
size: NA
J: TRBJ2-1
CDR3: CASSQTTSGRAYNEQFF
DNA: TGCGCCAGCAGCCAGACCACTAGCGGGAGGGCCTACAATGAGCAGTTCTTC

D: NA
V: TRBV7-2
size: NA
J: TRBJ1-5
CDR3: CASSLDIGQPQHF
DNA: TGTGCCAGCAGCTTAGATATAGGGCAGCCCCAGCATTTT

D: TRBD1
V: TRBV7-2
size: NA
J: TRBJ2-3
CDR3: CASIPEGTVVTDTHYF
DNA: TGTGCCAGCATACCAGAAGGGACAGTCGTCACAGATACGCATTATTTT

D: NA
V: TRBV20-1
size: NA
J: TRBJ2-3
CDR3: CSANGATDTQYF
DNA: TGCAGTGCCAACGGGGCGACAGATACGCAGTATTTT

D: NA
V: TRBV20-1
size: NA
J: TRBJ2-2
CDR3: CSARDPAGSNTGELFF
DNA: TGCAGTGCTAGAGATCCGGCGGGATCGAACACCGGGGAGCTGTTTTTT

D: TRBD2
V: TRBV12-3/TRBV12-4
size: many
J: TRBJ2-2
CDR3: CASSLRTSGREVTGELFF
DNA: TGTGCCAGCAGTTTGCGGACTAGCGGGAGGGAGGTCACCGGGGAGCTGTTTTTT

D: NA
V: TRBV7-9
size: many
J: TRBJ2-3
CDR3: CASSLQGRGTDTQYF
DNA: TGTGCCAGCAGCTTACAGGGACGGGGCACAGATACGCAGTATTTT

D: TRBD2
V: TRBV24-1
size: NA
J: TRBJ2-5
CDR3: CATSDGTSGGWEETQYF
DNA: TGTGCCACCAGTGATGGGACTAGCGGGGGGTGGGAAGAGACCCAGTACTTC